Listed here are 13 T cell receptor beta chains from one sample, sequenced in a study of regulatory T cells in long-lasting Graves disease. Noted time point: newly diagnosed GD, antithyroid drugs for less than 3 months. The TCR library was made from RNA extracted from PBMCs. Arm-PCR of CDR3 regions and iRepertoire HTBI primers were used to build TCR beta libraries. TCRdb processed the multiplex PCR reads anew with MiXCR; each CDR3 protein has one entry. This table has roughly 420,000 distinct CDR3 sequences, about a sixth appearing once. These same records also appear under a second study, on T cells in Graves' hyperthyroidism and ophthalmopathy.

The input for sequencing was peripheral blood mononuclear cells (PBMCs), taken at new diagnosis, from a patient treated with antithyroid drugs. Receptors were obtained from a woman younger than 30 with Graves disease.

Only a few counts were recorded for this clonotype. This chain connects TRBV20-1 to TRBJ2-5; D possibly uses TRBD1 or TRBD2 (5 bases each). The V and J ends lost 1 base and 2 bases respectively, with 17 bases between them. Germline assignment: CDR1 DFQATT and CDR2 SNEGSKA (reference sequence). This CDR3 is 16 amino acids long. Written as DNA, the CDR3 is TGCAGTGCTAGAGCTCCCGGGGCGGTGGGGCAAGAGACCCAGTACTTC. Translating it yields CSARAPGAVGQETQYF.

The rearrangement links TRBV5-1 to TRBJ1-2; 7 bases are shared with TRBD1. CDR1 SGHRS and CDR2 YFSETQ come from the germline V gene. The CDR3 runs to 15 residues. Losses at the gene ends were 0 bases for V and 2 bases for J; bases not matched to a gene: 4. The CDR3 DNA reads as TGCGCCAGCAGCTTGGAGGGACAGCGAAACTATGGCTACACCTTC. This codes for CASSLEGQRNYGYTF. Full variable domain (missing parts from reference TRBV5-1 and TRBJ1-2): KAGVTQTPRYLIKTRGQQVTLSCSPISGHRSVSWYQQTPGQGLQFLFEYFSETQRNKGNFPGRFSGRQFSNSRSEMNVSTLELGDSALYLCASSLEGQRNYGYTFGSGTRLTVV.

Ten or more counts support this clonotype. The rearrangement uses TRBV2 and TRBJ2-1, with 11 bases identical to TRBD2. V was clipped by 5 bases and J by 5 bases; unmatched bases: 11. CDR1 is SNHLY, CDR2 FYNNEI, per germline. CDR3 size: 17 residues. The CDR3 loop reads CASSRLAGTRKDNEQFF. CDR3 bases: TGTGCCAGCAGTAGACTAGCGGGGACTAGGAAGGACAATGAGCAGTTCTTC.

The chain uses TRBV9 and TRBJ2-5; 15 nucleotides match TRBD2. V lost 3 bases, J lost 4 bases, and 7 bases stayed unmatched. Looked up from germline, CDR1 is SGDLS and CDR2 is YYNGEE. The CDR3 is made up of 17 amino acids. The CDR3 bases are TGTGCCAGCAGCGAGGGACTAGCGGGAGGACGGCGAGAGACCCAGTACTTC. Its translation is CASSEGLAGGRRETQYF.

The rearrangement links TRBV7-3 to TRBJ2-6; the match to TRBD2 covers 10 bases. V lost 0 bases to trimming and J lost 0 bases; unmatched junction nucleotides: 5. The CDR3 spans 19 residues. Germline assignment: CDR1 SGHTA and CDR2 FQGTGA. As DNA, the CDR3 is TGTGCCAGCAGCTTAACTCTAGCGGGAGTCACCTCTGGGGCCAACGTCCTGACTTTC. It is translated as CASSLTLAGVTSGANVLTF. The complete variable domain, with remaining parts taken from reference TRBV7-3 and TRBJ2-6, reads GAGVSQTPSNKVTEKGKYVELRCDPISGHTALYWYRQSLGQGPEFLIYFQGTGAADDSGLPNDRFFAVRPEGSVSTLKIQRTERGDSAVYLCASSLTLAGVTSGANVLTFGAGSRLTVL.

The chain joins TRBV12-3 or TRBV12-4 to TRBJ1-3, with 9 bases fitting TRBD1. Losses at the gene ends were 6 bases for V and 4 bases for J; bases not matched to a gene: 7. This CDR3 spans 15 amino acids. The CDR3 is CASRQGQGLGNTIYF. In nucleotides, the CDR3 is TGTGCCAGCAGACAGGGACAGGGACTGGGAAACACCATATATTTT.

This clonotype was seen repeatedly, ten times or more. This rearrangement joins TRBV7-8 to TRBJ2-5, with 12 bases aligning to TRBD2. This CDR3 comprises 16 residues. Germline assignment: CDR1 SGHVS and CDR2 FQNEAQ. V dropped 5 bases and J dropped 5; count of bases not matched to a gene: 9. This CDR3 is CASSVGLAGTGETQYF. CDR3 DNA: TGTGCCAGCAGCGTGGGACTAGCGGGTACCGGGGAGACCCAGTACTTC.

This clonotype occurred a few times. V is TRBV4-1 and J is TRBJ2-1, with D unresolved. The CDR3 contains 16 residues. Trimming took off 0 bases at V and 7 bases at J, with 16 bases between the two ends. Germline-derived CDR1 and CDR2 are MGHRA and YSYEKL. CDR3 sequence reads: CASSQEGTVGPNEQFF. CDR3 bases: TGCGCCAGCAGCCAAGAGGGCACTGTTGGGCCTAATGAGCAGTTCTTC.

This clonotype was seen repeatedly, ten times or more. The rearrangement uses TRBV20-1 and TRBJ2-1; 10 nucleotides align to TRBD2. This CDR3 region has 17 residues. V was pared by 3 bases and J by 3 bases, with 11 bases of the junction left unmatched. Germline V gene data show CDR1 as DFQATT and CDR2 as SNEGSKA (reference sequence). CDR3 amino acids: CSASGTSGIAIYNEQFF. CDR3 in DNA: TGCAGTGCTAGTGGCACTAGCGGGATTGCGATCTACAATGAGCAGTTCTTC.

This chain connects TRBV12-3 or TRBV12-4 to TRBJ2-3; 10 nucleotides align to TRBD2. The CDR3 covers 15 residues. V shed 6 bases, J shed 6 bases, and the junction held 9 bases outside the gene matches. The CDR3 here is CASRQIAGGSDTQYF. CDR3 DNA sequence: TGTGCCAGCAGACAAATAGCGGGAGGTTCCGATACGCAGTATTTT.

The chain employs TRBV5-1 and TRBJ2-7; TRBD2 matches at 15 bases. The V gene end was trimmed by 3 bases and the J gene end by 5 bases; junction bases not matched to a gene: 9. The CDR3 has 17 residues. Germline V lookup: CDR1 SGHRS, CDR2 YFSETQ. The CDR3 reads CASSSGLAGGPGNEQYF. CDR3 nucleotide sequence: TGCGCCAGCAGCTCCGGACTAGCGGGAGGGCCTGGAAACGAGCAGTACTTC.

This clonotype was found many times. The chain links TRBV27 to TRBJ2-7, with 13 positions matching TRBD2. The CDR3 consists of 16 residues. Germline loops: CDR1 MNHEY, CDR2 SMNVEV (reference sequence). V dropped 3 bases and J dropped 5; count of bases not matched to a gene: 7. The CDR3 sequence: CASSFILAGGHNEQYF. The CDR3 nucleotides read TGTGCCAGCAGTTTTATACTAGCGGGAGGGCACAACGAGCAGTACTTC.

This clonotype was recorded many times. The chain employs TRBV12-3 or TRBV12-4 and TRBJ1-2, with D possibly TRBD1 on 5 matching bases. This CDR3 is built from 13 residues. Trimming took 3 bases from V and 2 from J, leaving 7 bases between them. The CDR3 DNA reads TGTGCCAGCAGTTTGACAGTAAACTATGGCTACACCTTC. Its translation is CASSLTVNYGYTF.